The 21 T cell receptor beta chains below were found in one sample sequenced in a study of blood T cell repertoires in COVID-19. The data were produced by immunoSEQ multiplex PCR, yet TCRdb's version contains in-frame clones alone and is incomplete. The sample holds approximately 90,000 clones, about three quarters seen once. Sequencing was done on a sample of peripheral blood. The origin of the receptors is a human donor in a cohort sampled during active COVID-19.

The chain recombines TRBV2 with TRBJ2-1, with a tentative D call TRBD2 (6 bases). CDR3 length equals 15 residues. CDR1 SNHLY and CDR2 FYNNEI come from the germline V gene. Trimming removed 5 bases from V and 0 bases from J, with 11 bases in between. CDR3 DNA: TGTGCCAGCAGTTCCGGGCGGGGCTCCTACAATGAGCAGTTCTTC. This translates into CASSSGRGSYNEQFF.

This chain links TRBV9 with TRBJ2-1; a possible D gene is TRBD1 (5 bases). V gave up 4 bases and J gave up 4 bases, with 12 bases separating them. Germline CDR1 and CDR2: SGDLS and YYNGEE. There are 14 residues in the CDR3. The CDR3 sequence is CASSSTGTYNEQFF. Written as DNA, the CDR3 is TGTGCCAGCAGCAGTACAGGAACGTACAATGAGCAGTTCTTC.

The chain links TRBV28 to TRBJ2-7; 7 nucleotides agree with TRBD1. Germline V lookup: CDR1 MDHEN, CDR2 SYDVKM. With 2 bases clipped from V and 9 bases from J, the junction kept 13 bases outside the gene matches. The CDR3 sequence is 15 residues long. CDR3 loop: CASSLDPQGGAGQYF. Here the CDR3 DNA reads TGTGCCAGCAGTTTAGACCCCCAAGGGGGCGCTGGGCAGTACTTC.

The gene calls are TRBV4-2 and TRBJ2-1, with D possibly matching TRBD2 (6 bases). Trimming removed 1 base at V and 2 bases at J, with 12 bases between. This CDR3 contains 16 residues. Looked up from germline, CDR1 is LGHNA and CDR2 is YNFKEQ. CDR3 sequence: CASSQGGGMAYNEQFF. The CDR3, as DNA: TGTGCCAGCAGCCAAGGCGGCGGGATGGCCTACAATGAGCAGTTCTTC.

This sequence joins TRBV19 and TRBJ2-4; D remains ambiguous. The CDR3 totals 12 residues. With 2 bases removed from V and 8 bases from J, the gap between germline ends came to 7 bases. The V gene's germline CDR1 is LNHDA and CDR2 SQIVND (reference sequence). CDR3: CASSINTDIQYF. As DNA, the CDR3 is TGTGCCAGTAGTATAAATACGGACATTCAGTACTTC.

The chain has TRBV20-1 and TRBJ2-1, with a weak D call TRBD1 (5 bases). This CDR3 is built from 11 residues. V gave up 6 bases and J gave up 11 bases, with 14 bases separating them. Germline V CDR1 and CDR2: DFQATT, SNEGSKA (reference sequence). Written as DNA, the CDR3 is TGCAGTGCCCCTAGGGGCAACCAGCAGTTCTTC. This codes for CSAPRGNQQFF.

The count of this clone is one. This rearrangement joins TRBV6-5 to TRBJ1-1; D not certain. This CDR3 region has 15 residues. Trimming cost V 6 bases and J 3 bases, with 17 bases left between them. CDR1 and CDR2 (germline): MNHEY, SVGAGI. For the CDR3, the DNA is TGTGCCAGCAGCCTCTCCATCCTGCGGCACACTGAAGCTTTCTTT. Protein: CASSLSILRHTEAFF.

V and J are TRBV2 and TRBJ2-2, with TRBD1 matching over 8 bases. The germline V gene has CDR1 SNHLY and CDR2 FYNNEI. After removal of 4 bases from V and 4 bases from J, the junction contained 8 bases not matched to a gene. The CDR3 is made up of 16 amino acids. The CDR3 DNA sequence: TGTGCCAGCAGTGGACAGGGGCTCCAGGGCACCGGGGAGCTGTTTTTT. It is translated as CASSGQGLQGTGELFF.

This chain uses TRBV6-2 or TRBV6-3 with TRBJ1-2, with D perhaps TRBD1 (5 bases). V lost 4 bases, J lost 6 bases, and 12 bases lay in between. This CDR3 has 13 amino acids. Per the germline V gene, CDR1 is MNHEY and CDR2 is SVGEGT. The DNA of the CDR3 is TGTGCCAGCAGTTTTAGGGGCCTTGATGGCTACACCTTC. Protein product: CASSFRGLDGYTF.

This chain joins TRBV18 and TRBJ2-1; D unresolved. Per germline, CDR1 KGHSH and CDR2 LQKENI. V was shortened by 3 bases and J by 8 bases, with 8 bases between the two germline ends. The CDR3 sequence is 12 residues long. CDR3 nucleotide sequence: TGTGCCAGCTCACCCTCCGAGGATGAGCAGTTCTTC. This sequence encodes CASSPSEDEQFF. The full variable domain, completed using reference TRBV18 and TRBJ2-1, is NAGVMQNPRHLVRRRGQEARLRCSPMKGHSHVYWYRQLPEEGLKFMVYLQKENIIDESGMPKERFSAEFPKEGPSILRIQQVVRGDSAAYFCASSPSEDEQFFGPGTRLTVL.

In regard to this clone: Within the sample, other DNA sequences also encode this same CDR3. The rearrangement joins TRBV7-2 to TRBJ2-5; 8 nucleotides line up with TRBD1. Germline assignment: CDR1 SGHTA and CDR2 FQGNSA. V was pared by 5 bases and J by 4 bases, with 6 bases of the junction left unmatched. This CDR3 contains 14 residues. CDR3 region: CASSADRGRETQYF. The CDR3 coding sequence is TGTGCCAGCAGCGCCGACAGGGGAAGAGAGACCCAGTACTTC.

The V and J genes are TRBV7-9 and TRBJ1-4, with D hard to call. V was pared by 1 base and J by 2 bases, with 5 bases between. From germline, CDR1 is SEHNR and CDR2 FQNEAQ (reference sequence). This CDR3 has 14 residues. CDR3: CASSLVQTNEKLFF. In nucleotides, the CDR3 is TGTGCCAGCAGCTTAGTGCAGACTAATGAAAAACTGTTTTTT.

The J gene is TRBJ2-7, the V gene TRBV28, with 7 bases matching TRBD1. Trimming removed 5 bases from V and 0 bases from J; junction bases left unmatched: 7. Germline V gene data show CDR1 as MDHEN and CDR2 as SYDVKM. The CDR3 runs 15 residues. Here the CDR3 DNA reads TGTGCCAGCAGTAAAGGGACAGAGCGCTCCTACGAGCAGTACTTC. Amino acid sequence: CASSKGTERSYEQYF.

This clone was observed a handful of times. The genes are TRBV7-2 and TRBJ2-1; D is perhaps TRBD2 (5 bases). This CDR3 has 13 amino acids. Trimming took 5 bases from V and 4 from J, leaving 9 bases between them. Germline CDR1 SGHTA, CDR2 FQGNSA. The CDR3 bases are TGTGCCAGCAGCCTAGACTATTACAATGAGCAGTTCTTC. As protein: CASSLDYYNEQFF.

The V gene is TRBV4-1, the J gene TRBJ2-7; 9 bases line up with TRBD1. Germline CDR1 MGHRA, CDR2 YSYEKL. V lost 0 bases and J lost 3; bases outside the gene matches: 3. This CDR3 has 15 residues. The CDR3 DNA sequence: TGCGCCAGCAGCCAAGAGGGGACAGGGATCTACGAGCAGTACTTC. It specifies CASSQEGTGIYEQYF.

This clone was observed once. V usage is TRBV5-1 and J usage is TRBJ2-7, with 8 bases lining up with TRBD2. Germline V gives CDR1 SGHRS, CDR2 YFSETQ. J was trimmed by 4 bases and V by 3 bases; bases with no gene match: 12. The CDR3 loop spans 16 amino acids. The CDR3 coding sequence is TGCGCCAGCAGCTGGGGAGTTGGACTAGCAGGGTACGAGCAGTACTTC. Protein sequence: CASSWGVGLAGYEQYF.

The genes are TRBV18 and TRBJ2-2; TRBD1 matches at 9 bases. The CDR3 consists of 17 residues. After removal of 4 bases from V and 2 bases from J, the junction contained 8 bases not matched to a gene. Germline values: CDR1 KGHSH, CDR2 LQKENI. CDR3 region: CASSRQGTGLNTGELFF. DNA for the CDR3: TGTGCCAGCTCACGACAAGGGACAGGGTTAAACACCGGGGAGCTGTTTTTT.

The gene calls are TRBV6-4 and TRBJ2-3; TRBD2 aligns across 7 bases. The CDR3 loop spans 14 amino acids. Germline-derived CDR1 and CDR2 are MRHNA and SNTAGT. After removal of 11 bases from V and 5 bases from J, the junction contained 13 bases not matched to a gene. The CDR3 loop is CAPLLGGAKDTQYF. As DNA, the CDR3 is TGTGCCCCCTTACTGGGAGGGGCGAAAGATACGCAGTATTTT.

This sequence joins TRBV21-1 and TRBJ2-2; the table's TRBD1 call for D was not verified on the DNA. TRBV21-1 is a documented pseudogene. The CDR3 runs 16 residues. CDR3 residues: CASNRTRSPNTGELFF. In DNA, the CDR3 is TGTGCCAGCAACAGGACAAGAAGTCCGAACACCGGGGAGCTGTTTTTT.

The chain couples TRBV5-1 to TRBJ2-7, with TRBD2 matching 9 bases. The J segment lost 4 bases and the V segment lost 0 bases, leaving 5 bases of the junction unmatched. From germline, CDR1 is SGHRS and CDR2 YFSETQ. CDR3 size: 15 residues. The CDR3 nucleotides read TGCGCCAGCAGCTTGGGGCCTAGCGGGAAGTACGAGCAGTACTTC. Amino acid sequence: CASSLGPSGKYEQYF.

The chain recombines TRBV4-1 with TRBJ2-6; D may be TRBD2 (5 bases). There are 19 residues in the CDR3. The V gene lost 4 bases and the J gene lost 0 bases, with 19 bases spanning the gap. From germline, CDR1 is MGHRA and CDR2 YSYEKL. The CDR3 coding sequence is TGCGCCAGCAGCCGATTTCGGGATTTAATTAGCTCTGGGGCCAACGTCCTGACTTTC. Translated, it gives CASSRFRDLISSGANVLTF.